The 9 T cell receptor beta chains reported below all come from one sample, sequenced in a study of spatial heterogeneity in lung cancer. Time point described: sample taken at primary tumor resection. MiXCR, applied by TCRdb to the 5' RACE reads, yields one record per CDR3 protein. The table includes around 20,000 distinct CDR3 sequences, less than 8% detected once. Their target antigens are unknown. General study results and limits: The study found that expanded intratumoral alpha and beta TCR counts tracked tumor mutation counts.

Here the sequenced sample was lung tumor tissue, taken at surgery. The source of these receptors is a male donor with early-stage non-small cell lung cancer.

This clonotype appeared many times. This rearrangement joins TRBV7-3 to TRBJ2-5; D remains ambiguous. V was trimmed by 5 bases and J by 3 bases, leaving 10 bases between them. The CDR3 loop spans 13 amino acids. Germline values: CDR1 SGHTA, CDR2 FQGTGA. In DNA form, the CDR3 reads TGTGCCAGCAGCCCCCGGGTTGAAGAGACCCAGTACTTC. Protein: CASSPRVEETQYF.

This clonotype is medium-sized. V usage is TRBV11-2 and J usage is TRBJ1-4; D unclear. Per the germline V gene, CDR1 is SGHAT and CDR2 is FQNNGV. This CDR3 is 15 amino acids long. Trimming removed 2 bases from V and 5 bases from J, with 12 bases in between. The DNA for the CDR3 is TGTGCCAGCAGCTTATTGGGATTGCTGAATGAAAAACTGTTTTTT. Amino acids: CASSLLGLLNEKLFF.

By sample share, this clonotype is medium-sized. The rearrangement links TRBV27 to TRBJ1-6; D may be TRBD1 (5 bases). The germline gives CDR1 MNHEY, CDR2 SMNVEV (reference sequence). The CDR3 covers 12 residues. V lost 2 bases, J lost 11 bases, and 7 bases lay in between. For the CDR3, the DNA is TGTGCCAGCAGTTTAAGGGGTACACCCCTCCACTTT. It codes for CASSLRGTPLHF.

The rearrangement joins TRBV27 to TRBJ2-7, with 9 bases matching TRBD2. Losses at the gene ends were 6 bases for V and 3 bases for J; bases not matched to a gene: 9. The CDR3 sequence is 15 residues long. Germline CDR1 and CDR2: MNHEY and SMNVEV (reference sequence). The DNA for the CDR3 is TGTGCCAGCAGACCTAGGGAGCGGGGGGTCTACGAGCAGTACTTC. Translation gives CASRPRERGVYEQYF.

This clonotype was found a few times. The rearrangement uses TRBV7-2 and TRBJ2-3; a weak D match, TRBD2 (7 bases). Germline V gene data show CDR1 as SGHTA and CDR2 as FQGNSA. This CDR3 is built from 15 residues. Trimming stripped 5 bases from V and 5 bases from J, with 17 bases between. The CDR3 sequence is CASSPSGGAGDTQYF. The CDR3 DNA is TGTGCCAGCAGCCCGTCTGGGGGGGCGGGAGATACGCAGTATTTT.

Many counts were recorded for this clonotype. Here the CDR3 reads CASSGQVRNYGYTF. The CDR3, as DNA: TGTGCCAGCAGTGGACAGGTGAGGAACTATGGCTACACCTTC. The rearrangement uses TRBV2 and TRBJ1-2, with a possible D match to TRBD1 (6 bases). V was pared by 4 bases and J by 2 bases, with 11 bases between. The germline CDR1 and CDR2 sequences are SNHLY and FYNNEI. The CDR3 is 14 residues long.

As concerns this clonotype: No conserved phenylalanine or tryptophan is present at the end of the CDR3, so a read error is the likely explanation. V and J are TRBV2 and TRBJ1-3, with D perhaps TRBD1 (5 bases). Trimming took 5 bases from V and 7 from J, leaving 12 bases between them. This CDR3 spans 13 amino acids. CDR1 SNHLY and CDR2 FYNNEI come from the germline V gene. DNA of the CDR3: TGTGCCAGCAGTACGGGGCTAGTGAACACCATATATTCT. This gives the protein CASSTGLVNTIYS.

The chain recombines TRBV29-1 with TRBJ2-5, with 8 bases matching TRBD1. The length of the CDR3 is 16 residues. The V gene end was trimmed by 5 bases and the J gene end by 4 bases; junction bases not matched to a gene: 15. Germline V gives CDR1 SQVTM, CDR2 ANQGSEA. The chain's CDR3 is CSVFPRGRGRGETQYF. CDR3 nucleotides: TGCAGCGTTTTTCCCCGAGGCAGGGGGCGAGGAGAGACCCAGTACTTC. The full variable domain, with the rest looked up from reference TRBV29-1 and TRBJ2-5, is SAVISQKPSRDICQRGTSLTIQCQVDSQVTMMFWYRQQPGQSLTLIATANQGSEATYESGFVIDKFPISRPNLTFSTLTVSNMSPEDSSIYLCSVFPRGRGRGETQYFGPGTRLLVL.

This clonotype was seen at least ten times. The V and J genes are TRBV5-8 and TRBJ1-5; 8 bases match TRBD1. Germline values: CDR1 SGHTS, CDR2 YDEGEE. The CDR3 sequence is 16 residues long. The V segment lost 4 bases and the J segment 4 bases; nucleotides outside the gene matches: 10. CDR3 loop: CASSPGTGGGNQPQHF. CDR3 coding DNA: TGTGCCAGCAGCCCGGGAACAGGGGGTGGTAATCAGCCCCAGCATTTT.